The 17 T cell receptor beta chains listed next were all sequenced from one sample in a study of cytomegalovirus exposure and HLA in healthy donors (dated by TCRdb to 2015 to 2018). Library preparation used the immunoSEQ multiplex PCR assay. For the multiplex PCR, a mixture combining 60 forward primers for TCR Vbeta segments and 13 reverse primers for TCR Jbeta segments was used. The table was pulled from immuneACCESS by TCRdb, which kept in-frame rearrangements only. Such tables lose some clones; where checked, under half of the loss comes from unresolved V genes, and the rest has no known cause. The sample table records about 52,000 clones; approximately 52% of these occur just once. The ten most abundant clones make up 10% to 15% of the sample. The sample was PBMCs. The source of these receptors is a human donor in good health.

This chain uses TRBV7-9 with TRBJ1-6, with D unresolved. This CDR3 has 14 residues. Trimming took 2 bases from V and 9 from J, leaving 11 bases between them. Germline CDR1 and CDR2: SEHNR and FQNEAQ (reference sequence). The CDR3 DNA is TGTGCCAGCAGCTTACCATCCAGAAGTTCACCCCTCCACTTT. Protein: CASSLPSRSSPLHF.

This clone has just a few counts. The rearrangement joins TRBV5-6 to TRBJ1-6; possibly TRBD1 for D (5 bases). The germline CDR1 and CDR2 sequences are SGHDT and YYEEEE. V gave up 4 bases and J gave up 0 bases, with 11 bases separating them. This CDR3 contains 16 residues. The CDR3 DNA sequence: TGTGCCAGCAGCGGGGCGGCAAGCTCCTATAATTCACCCCTCCACTTT. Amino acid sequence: CASSGAASSYNSPLHF.

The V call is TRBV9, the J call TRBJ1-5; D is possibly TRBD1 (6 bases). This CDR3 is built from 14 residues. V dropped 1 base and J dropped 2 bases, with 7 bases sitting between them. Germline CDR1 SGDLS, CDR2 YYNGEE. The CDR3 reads CASSVSGGNQPQHF. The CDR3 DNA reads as TGTGCCAGCAGCGTATCAGGGGGCAATCAGCCCCAGCATTTT.

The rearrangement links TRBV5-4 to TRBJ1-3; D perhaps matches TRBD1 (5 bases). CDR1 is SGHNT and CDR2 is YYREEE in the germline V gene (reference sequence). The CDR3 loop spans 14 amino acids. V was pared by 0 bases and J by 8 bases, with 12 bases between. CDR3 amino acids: CASSLGQRADTIYF. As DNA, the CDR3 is TGTGCCAGCAGCTTGGGACAGCGGGCGGACACCATATATTTT.

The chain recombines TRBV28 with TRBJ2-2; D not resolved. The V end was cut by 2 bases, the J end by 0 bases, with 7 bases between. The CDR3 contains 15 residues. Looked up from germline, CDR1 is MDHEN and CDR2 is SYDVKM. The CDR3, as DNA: TGTGCCAGCAGTTTAACACATCCGAACACCGGGGAGCTGTTTTTT. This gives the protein CASSLTHPNTGELFF. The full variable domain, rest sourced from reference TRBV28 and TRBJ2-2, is DVKVTQSSRYLVKRTGEKVFLECVQDMDHENMFWYRQDPGLGLRLIYFSYDVKMKEKGDIPEGYSVSREKKERFSLILESASTNQTSMYLCASSLTHPNTGELFFGEGSRLTVL.

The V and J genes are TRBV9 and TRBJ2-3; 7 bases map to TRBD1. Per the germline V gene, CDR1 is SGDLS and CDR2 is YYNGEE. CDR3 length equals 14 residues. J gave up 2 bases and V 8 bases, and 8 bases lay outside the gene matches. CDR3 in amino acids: CASRRRGNTDTQYF. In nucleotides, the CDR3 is TGTGCCAGTCGTCGCAGGGGGAACACAGATACGCAGTATTTT.

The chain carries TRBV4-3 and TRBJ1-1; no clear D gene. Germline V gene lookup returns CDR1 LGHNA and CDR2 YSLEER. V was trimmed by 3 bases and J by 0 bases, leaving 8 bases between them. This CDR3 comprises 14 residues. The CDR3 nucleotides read TGCGCCAGCAGCCATGGCACAGTGAACACTGAAGCTTTCTTT. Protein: CASSHGTVNTEAFF.

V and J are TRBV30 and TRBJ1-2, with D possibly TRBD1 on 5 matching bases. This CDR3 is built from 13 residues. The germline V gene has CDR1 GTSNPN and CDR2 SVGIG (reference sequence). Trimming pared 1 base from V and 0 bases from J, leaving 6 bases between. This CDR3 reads CAWSEGTNYGYTF. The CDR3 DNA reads TGTGCCTGGAGTGAGGGGACTAACTATGGCTACACCTTC.

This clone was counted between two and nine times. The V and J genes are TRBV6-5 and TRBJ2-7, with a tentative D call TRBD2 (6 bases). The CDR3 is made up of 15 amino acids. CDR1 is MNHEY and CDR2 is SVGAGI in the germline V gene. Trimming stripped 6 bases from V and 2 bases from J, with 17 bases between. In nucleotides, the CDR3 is TGTGCCAGCAGCAGCGGGCGGCTAGCTACCTACGAGCAGTACTTC. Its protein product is CASSSGRLATYEQYF.

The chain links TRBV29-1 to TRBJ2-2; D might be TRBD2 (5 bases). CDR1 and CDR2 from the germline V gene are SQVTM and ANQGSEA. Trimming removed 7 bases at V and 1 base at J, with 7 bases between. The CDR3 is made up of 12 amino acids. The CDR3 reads CSAEENTGELFF. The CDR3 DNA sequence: TGCAGCGCGGAGGAGAACACCGGGGAGCTGTTTTTT.

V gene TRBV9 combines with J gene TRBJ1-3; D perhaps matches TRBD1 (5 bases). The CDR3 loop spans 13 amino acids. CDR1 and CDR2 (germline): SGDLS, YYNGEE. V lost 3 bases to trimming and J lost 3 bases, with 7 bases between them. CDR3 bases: TGTGCCAGCAGCGGGGGCGGTGGAAACACCATATATTTT. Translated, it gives CASSGGGGNTIYF.

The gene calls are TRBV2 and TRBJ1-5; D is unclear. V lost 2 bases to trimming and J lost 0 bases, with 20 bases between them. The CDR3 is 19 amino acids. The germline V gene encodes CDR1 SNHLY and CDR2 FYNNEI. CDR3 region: CASSESGWYNYYSNQPQHF. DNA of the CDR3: TGTGCCAGCAGTGAATCGGGGTGGTATAACTATTATAGCAATCAGCCCCAGCATTTT.

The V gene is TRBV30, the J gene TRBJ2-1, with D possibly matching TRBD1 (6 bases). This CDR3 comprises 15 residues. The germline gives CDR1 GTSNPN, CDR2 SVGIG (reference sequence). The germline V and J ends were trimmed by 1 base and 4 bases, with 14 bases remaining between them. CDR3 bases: TGTGCCTGGAGTGCCCGGGGACAAGGTTACAATGAGCAGTTCTTC. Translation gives CAWSARGQGYNEQFF.

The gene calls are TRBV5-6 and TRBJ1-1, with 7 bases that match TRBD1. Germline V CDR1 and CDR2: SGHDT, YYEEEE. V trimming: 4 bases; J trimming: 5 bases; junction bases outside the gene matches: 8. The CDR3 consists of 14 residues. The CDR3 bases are TGTGCCAGCAGCGCGACAGGGTTGGCAACTGAAGCTTTCTTT. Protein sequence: CASSATGLATEAFF.

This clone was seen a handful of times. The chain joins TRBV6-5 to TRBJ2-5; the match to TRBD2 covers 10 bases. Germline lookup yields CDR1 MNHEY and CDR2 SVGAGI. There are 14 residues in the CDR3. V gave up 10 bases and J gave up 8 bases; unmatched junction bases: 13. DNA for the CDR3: TGTGCCACCCGGGGGCGGCTAGCGGGGGCTACCCAGTACTTC. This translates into CATRGRLAGATQYF.

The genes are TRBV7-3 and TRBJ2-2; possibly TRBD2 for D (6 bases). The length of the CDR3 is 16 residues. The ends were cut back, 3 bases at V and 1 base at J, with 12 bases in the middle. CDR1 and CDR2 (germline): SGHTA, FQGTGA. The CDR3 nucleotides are TGTGCCAGCAGCTTTTTAACTAGCAGGAACACCGGGGAGCTGTTTTTT. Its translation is CASSFLTSRNTGELFF. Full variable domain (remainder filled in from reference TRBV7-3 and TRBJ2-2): GAGVSQTPSNKVTEKGKYVELRCDPISGHTALYWYRQSLGQGPEFLIYFQGTGAADDSGLPNDRFFAVRPEGSVSTLKIQRTERGDSAVYLCASSFLTSRNTGELFFGEGSRLTVL.

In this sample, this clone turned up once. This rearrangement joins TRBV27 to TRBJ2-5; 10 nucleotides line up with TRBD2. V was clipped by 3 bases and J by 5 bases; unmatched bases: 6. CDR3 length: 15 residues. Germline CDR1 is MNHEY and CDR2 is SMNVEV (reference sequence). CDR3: CASSFLAGGAETQYF. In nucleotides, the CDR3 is TGTGCCAGCAGTTTTTTAGCGGGGGGCGCGGAGACCCAGTACTTC.